This TCR beta chain stems from a study of cytomegalovirus exposure and HLA in healthy donors. Study results and limitations: The authors enumerated under 200 TCR beta chains as linked to cytomegalovirus. Whilst most TCR sequences proved rare, a subset of public TCRs occurred across many donors. Donors were assumed by presence/absence analyses to have roughly uniform sequencing depth.

The PCR was carried out with 60 Vbeta primers and 13 Jbeta primers. Per the original data handling: An analysis that came later counted tens of millions of unique TCR beta chains, approximately 10 million shared. Produced via immunoSEQ multiplex PCR; TCRdb's table is partial and in-frame only. The V and J calls and clone size come from that table; D and trimming were worked out from the DNA. This sample carries over 100,000 clones, with 1.7% going to the ten biggest clones. A note on this clone: Its antigen is unidentified.

The V end was cut by 3 bases, the J end by 2 bases, with 12 bases between. This CDR3 is built from 14 residues. In germline, CDR1 is SGHRS, CDR2 YFSETQ. The chain is built from TRBV5-1 and TRBJ2-7, with a tentative D call TRBD2 (5 bases). Material: PBMCs. The clonotype comes from a man between 18 and 29 years old in good health and CMV-seronegative. The CDR3, as DNA: TGCGCCAGCAGCTCGCTGAACGGGGCCTACGAGCAGTACTTC. Protein product: CASSSLNGAYEQYF.